This record covers a single TCR beta chain. Its antigen is currently unknown. The sample comes from a study of cytomegalovirus exposure and HLA in healthy donors. Unrecorded immune exposure was likely among donors, who were nominally healthy when sampled. The study's findings and limits: Many donors carried some public TCRs, although rarity characterized most TCR sequences. With later analysis, a missense DCLRE1C variant became linked to TCR beta V- and J-gene trimming.

Looked up from germline, CDR1 is SGHTA and CDR2 is FQGNSA. V shed 4 bases and J shed 8 bases, with 17 bases lying between them. CDR3 length equals 15 residues. PCR primers comprised 60 Vbeta and 13 Jbeta primers. Produced via immunoSEQ multiplex PCR; TCRdb's table is partial and in-frame only. This repertoire comprises about 35,000 clones; its ten largest clones make up around 4.8%. This clonotype was obtained from a middle-aged woman in good health and CMV-seropositive. The sample comprised PBMCs. The V call is TRBV7-2, the J call TRBJ2-2, with a weak D call TRBD2 (5 bases). The CDR3: CASSSRSYPGGELFF. CDR3 DNA sequence: TGTGCCAGCAGCTCCCGCTCCTATCCGGGGGGGGAGCTGTTTTTT. The entire variable domain, with the rest obtained from reference TRBV7-2 and TRBJ2-2, is as follows: GAGVSQSPSNKVTEKGKDVELRCDPISGHTALYWYRQSLGQGLEFLIYFQGNSAPDKSGLPSDRFSAERTGGSVSTLTIQRTQQEDSAVYLCASSSRSYPGGELFFGEGSRLTVL.